This T cell receptor beta chain was captured by sequencing in a study of blood T cell repertoires in COVID-19. In the original analysis: Cell counts per sample came from amplifying reference gene primers. TCRdb keeps only in-frame clones here, not all; method: immunoSEQ multiplex PCR. Clone size and the V and J calls come from that table; the DNA yielded D and trimming. This table holds 150,000 to 200,000 clones, under 80% found once. The sequence was collected from a woman at least 80 years old with acute or convalescent COVID-19. Material: peripheral blood.

This CDR3 reads CASSLGGFDQPQHF. The DNA of the CDR3 is TGTGCCAGCAGCTTGGGGGGTTTTGATCAGCCCCAGCATTTT. The chain has TRBV11-2 and TRBJ1-5; D may be TRBD1 (5 bases). This CDR3 has 14 residues. CDR1 is SGHAT and CDR2 is FQNNGV in the germline V gene. V lost 3 bases, J lost 5 bases, and 11 bases lay in between.